What follows are 27 T cell receptor beta chains derived from one specimen sequenced in a study of blood T cell repertoires in COVID-19. The protocol was immunoSEQ multiplex PCR, while the TCRdb copy is restricted to in-frame clones and leaves out a portion. The data hold about 70,000 clones, with around 87% observed a single time. Material: peripheral blood. The receptors stem from a human donor in a cohort sampled during active COVID-19.

This chain joins TRBV21-1 and TRBJ2-2; no DNA check was done on the table's D call, TRBD1. TRBV21-1 is an annotated pseudogene. The CDR3 extends over 18 amino acids. The chain's CDR3 is CASSKKGDRHLNTGELFF. DNA for the CDR3: TGTGCCAGCAGCAAAAAAGGGGACAGACACTTGAACACCGGGGAGCTGTTTTTT.

The chain couples TRBV12-5 to TRBJ2-3, with 8 bases fitting TRBD2. Germline V CDR1 and CDR2: LGHNT, FRNRAP. This CDR3 is 19 amino acids long. J was trimmed by 1 base and V by 5 bases; bases with no gene match: 17. CDR3 sequence: CASGPHKRTSYYGTDTQYF. CDR3 coding DNA: TGTGCTAGTGGTCCCCATAAAAGGACTAGCTACTATGGCACAGATACGCAGTATTTT. The complete variable domain, with remaining parts taken from reference TRBV12-5 and TRBJ2-3, reads DARVTQTPRHKVTEMGQEVTMRCQPILGHNTVFWYRQTMMQGLELLAYFRNRAPLDDSGMPKDRFSAEMPDATLATLKIQPSEPRDSAVYFCASGPHKRTSYYGTDTQYFGPGTRLTVL.

The rearrangement uses TRBV3-1 (or the pseudogene TRBV3-2) and TRBJ1-4, with D maybe TRBD1 (5 bases). Germline-derived CDR1 and CDR2 are LGHDT and YNNKEL (reference sequence). V dropped 0 bases and J dropped 10 bases, with 9 bases sitting between them. The CDR3 spans 13 residues. The CDR3 region is CASSQDQGLKLFF. The CDR3 DNA sequence: TGTGCCAGCAGCCAAGACCAGGGACTAAAACTGTTTTTT.

The chain links TRBV2 to TRBJ1-2, with D perhaps matching TRBD1 (6 bases). CDR1 is SNHLY and CDR2 is FYNNEI in the germline V gene. The V end was cut by 7 bases, the J end by 7 bases, with 7 bases between. The CDR3 loop spans 10 amino acids. This CDR3 reads CASKGGGYTF. For the CDR3, the DNA is TGTGCCAGCAAAGGGGGTGGCTACACCTTC.

The rearrangement uses TRBV6-1 and TRBJ2-7, with a weak D call TRBD2 (7 bases). The germline V gene encodes CDR1 MNHNS and CDR2 SASEGT. This CDR3 spans 15 amino acids. V was clipped by 2 bases and J by 3 bases, with 14 bases between them. The CDR3 sequence is CASSELGGGVYEQYF. The DNA of the CDR3 is TGTGCCAGCAGTGAATTGGGGGGGGGCGTCTACGAGCAGTACTTC.

This chain connects TRBV5-1 to TRBJ2-7; 7 bases align to TRBD1. V was clipped by 2 bases and J by 3 bases; unmatched bases: 8. CDR1 and CDR2 (germline): SGHRS, YFSETQ. The CDR3 runs 15 residues. CDR3 in DNA: TGCGCCAGCAGCTTTACTCCGGGACAGAGCTACGAGCAGTACTTC. It is translated as CASSFTPGQSYEQYF.

The chain employs TRBV7-7 and TRBJ2-5, with TRBD2 matching 12 bases. This CDR3 contains 14 residues. The V and J ends lost 5 bases and 4 bases, in that order; junction bases with no gene match: 2. Germline CDR1 and CDR2: SSHAT and FNYEAQ (reference sequence). The CDR3 loop is CASSPGLAGETQYF. CDR3 DNA: TGTGCCAGCAGCCCGGGACTAGCGGGAGAGACCCAGTACTTC.

The rearrangement uses TRBV28 and TRBJ2-3, with D possibly matching TRBD2 (5 bases). The CDR3 is 15 amino acids. Trimming left V 8 bases short and J 3 bases short, with 18 bases between. Germline values: CDR1 MDHEN, CDR2 SYDVKM. CDR3 DNA: TGTGCCAGCCGGGCGGGTGGAGTCATAACAGATACGCAGTATTTT. Its protein product is CASRAGGVITDTQYF.

V gene TRBV10-3 combines with J gene TRBJ1-6; no clear D. This CDR3 contains 14 residues. Trimming took 6 bases from V and 0 from J, leaving 6 bases between them. CDR1 and CDR2 from the germline V gene are ENHRY and SYGVKD. This CDR3 reads CAISSDSYNSPLHF. DNA for the CDR3: TGTGCCATCAGCAGCGACTCCTATAATTCACCCCTCCACTTT.

The chain is built from TRBV7-2 and TRBJ1-3; D is uncertain. This CDR3 contains 17 residues. Trimming took off 2 bases at V and 0 bases at J, with 14 bases between the two ends. Germline V lookup: CDR1 SGHTA, CDR2 FQGNSA. The CDR3 loop reads CASSLRSGARSGNTIYF. The CDR3 DNA reads TGTGCCAGCAGCTTAAGGTCAGGCGCCCGCTCTGGAAACACCATATATTTT.

The V and J genes are TRBV3-1 (or the pseudogene TRBV3-2) and TRBJ2-1; TRBD2 is a possible D gene (7 bases). CDR3 size: 15 residues. Germline V gene sequence: CDR1 LGHDT, CDR2 YNNKEL (reference sequence). Trimming shortened V by 4 bases and J by 4 bases, and 14 bases separated the two germline ends. CDR3 DNA: TGTGCCAGCAGCCCGGGGGGCCTAATATACAATGAGCAGTTCTTC. Translated, it gives CASSPGGLIYNEQFF.

The rearrangement joins TRBV11-2 to TRBJ2-1, with 11 positions matching TRBD2. The CDR3 runs to 17 residues. The germline CDR1 and CDR2 sequences are SGHAT and FQNNGV. V lost 5 bases and J lost 7; bases outside the gene matches: 13. The CDR3: CASSPRLASGGRNEQFF. Written as DNA, the CDR3 is TGTGCCAGCAGCCCCCGATTGGCTAGCGGGGGGAGGAATGAGCAGTTCTTC.

The V gene is TRBV12-5, the J gene TRBJ2-5, with D tentatively TRBD2 (6 bases). Germline lookup yields CDR1 LGHNT and CDR2 FRNRAP. The CDR3 runs to 11 residues. Trimming shortened V by 5 bases and J by 5 bases, and 6 bases separated the two germline ends. The CDR3 DNA reads as TGTGCTAGTGGTCGGGAGGAGACCCAGTACTTC. Its protein product is CASGREETQYF.

The CDR3 bases are TGTGCCAGCAAGAGACATCAAGAGACCCAGTACTTC. Translation gives CASKRHQETQYF. The chain carries TRBV2 and TRBJ2-5; D remains unclear. V was pared by 7 bases and J by 2 bases, with 8 bases between. The CDR3 totals 12 residues. The germline V gene has CDR1 SNHLY and CDR2 FYNNEI.

This chain uses TRBV6-5 with TRBJ2-7, with 8 bases fitting TRBD1. With 4 bases clipped from V and 3 bases from J, the junction kept 5 bases outside the gene matches. Germline loops: CDR1 MNHEY, CDR2 SVGAGI. The CDR3 totals 14 residues. The CDR3 loop reads CASSSTGVFYEQYF. CDR3 bases: TGTGCCAGCAGTTCGACAGGGGTCTTCTACGAGCAGTACTTC.

The chain joins TRBV30 to TRBJ2-5, with D perhaps matching TRBD1 (5 bases). Trimming pared 0 bases from V and 1 base from J, leaving 12 bases between. CDR3 length equals 15 residues. Germline V CDR1 and CDR2: GTSNPN, SVGIG (reference sequence). CDR3 nucleotides: TGTGCCTGGAGTGTGGGGCTGGGGATCCAAGAGACCCAGTACTTC. Its translation is CAWSVGLGIQETQYF.

By share of the sample, this clone is medium-sized (0.01 to 0.1%). CDR3 residues: CASREGGNTEAFF. The CDR3 DNA sequence: TGCGCCAGCAGGGAGGGTGGGAACACTGAAGCTTTCTTT. This chain links TRBV5-1 with TRBJ1-1; D gene unclear. The germline V gene encodes CDR1 SGHRS and CDR2 YFSETQ. The CDR3 is 13 amino acids. V lost 5 bases and J 1 base, leaving 9 bases between the germline ends.

For the CDR3, the DNA is TGTGCCAGCAGTTACGGGGCAGGATATACAGTCTATGGCTACACCTTC. Encoded protein: CASSYGAGYTVYGYTF. V gene TRBV6-2 or TRBV6-3 combines with J gene TRBJ1-2; TRBD1 might be the D (5 bases). Deletions cut 2 bases from V and 4 bases from J, with 17 bases between. The CDR3 sequence is 16 residues long. Germline V gene sequence: CDR1 MNHEY, CDR2 SVGEGT.

V gene TRBV19 combines with J gene TRBJ2-4; TRBD1 agrees at 7 bases. Trimming took 6 bases from V and 9 from J; bases not matched to a gene: 8. CDR1 LNHDA and CDR2 SQIVND come from the germline V gene (reference sequence). The CDR3 is made up of 13 amino acids. The CDR3 here is CASSRDRESIQYF. The CDR3 DNA reads TGTGCCAGTAGCCGGGACAGAGAAAGCATTCAGTACTTC.

The chain uses TRBV25-1 and TRBJ2-5, with a weak D call TRBD1 (6 bases). With 5 bases removed from V and 3 bases from J, the gap between germline ends came to 13 bases. Germline V gives CDR1 MGHDK, CDR2 SYGVNS. This CDR3 spans 14 amino acids. This CDR3 reads CASSKQGREETQYF. The CDR3 DNA follows: TGTGCCAGCAGTAAACAGGGAAGGGAAGAGACCCAGTACTTC.

The J gene is TRBJ2-5, the V gene TRBV5-4, with D tentatively TRBD1 (6 bases). This CDR3 region has 15 residues. Germline V CDR1 and CDR2: SGHNT, YYREEE (reference sequence). V was clipped by 3 bases and J by 5 bases, with 17 bases between them. CDR3 region: CASSSNPGAVETQYF. The CDR3 DNA follows: TGTGCCAGCAGCTCGAACCCAGGGGCGGTGGAGACCCAGTACTTC.

This rearrangement joins TRBV7-2 to TRBJ1-4; 8 positions match TRBD1. With 1 base clipped from V and 8 bases from J, the junction kept 12 bases outside the gene matches. The CDR3 is 17 residues long. Germline V gene lookup returns CDR1 SGHTA and CDR2 FQGNSA. The CDR3 DNA follows: TGTGCCAGCAGCTTAGGAGGTCTGCAGGGGGCAGGGGAAAAACTGTTTTTT. Protein product: CASSLGGLQGAGEKLFF.

The chain employs TRBV9 and TRBJ2-7, with 10 bases lining up with TRBD1. The V segment lost 0 bases and the J segment 3 bases; nucleotides outside the gene matches: 0. This CDR3 is 14 amino acids long. Per germline, CDR1 SGDLS and CDR2 YYNGEE. CDR3 sequence: CASSVGDRGYEQYF. CDR3 bases: TGTGCCAGCAGCGTAGGGGACAGGGGCTACGAGCAGTACTTC.

The chain has TRBV12-3 or TRBV12-4 and TRBJ2-5; 9 bases match TRBD2. J was trimmed by 5 bases and V by 3 bases; bases with no gene match: 1. The CDR3 covers 13 residues. CDR3 region: CASSFAGGETQYF. The CDR3 DNA reads as TGTGCCAGCAGTTTCGCGGGGGGGGAGACCCAGTACTTC.

The chain's CDR3 is CASNQGGGYTF. The CDR3 nucleotides are TGTGCCAGCAACCAGGGAGGTGGCTACACCTTC. This chain uses TRBV6-5 with TRBJ1-2; tentative D call: TRBD1 (5 bases). CDR3 length: 11 residues. Germline V gene data show CDR1 as MNHEY and CDR2 as SVGAGI. V was pared by 7 bases and J by 7 bases, with 10 bases between.

The CDR3 spells CASSYRVSSYNSPLHF. The CDR3 region has the DNA TGTGCCAGCAGTTACAGAGTTAGCTCCTATAATTCACCCCTCCACTTT. The V call is TRBV6-5, the J call TRBJ1-6; D not certain. Between the trimmed V and J ends, which lost 2 bases and 0 bases, there was a span of 8 bases. The CDR3 has 16 amino acids. Germline CDR1 MNHEY, CDR2 SVGAGI.

The chain couples TRBV27 to TRBJ1-3; a weak D match, TRBD1 (6 bases). Looked up from germline, CDR1 is MNHEY and CDR2 is SMNVEV (reference sequence). Trimming cost V 5 bases and J 1 base, with 9 bases left between them. There are 14 residues in the CDR3. The CDR3 here is CASSARGSGNTIYF. DNA for the CDR3: TGTGCCAGCAGTGCCAGGGGTTCTGGAAACACCATATATTTT.